Below are 15 T cell receptor beta chains sequenced from a single sample in a study of a mutant IDH1 vaccine in newly diagnosed glioma. Sequencing was performed with immunoSEQ multiplex PCR; in TCRdb, only in-frame clones are kept and a portion is missing. The table includes around 45,000 clones, 85% to 90% detected once. The antigens of these receptors remain unknown. The time point was: week 35, safety follow-up. Each vaccine dose was 300 ug of mutant IDH1 20-mer peptide, with topical imiquimod. The specimen comprised PBMCs, sampled from a glioma patient whose treatment included an IDH1 peptide vaccine. Receptor source: a woman aged 40 to 50 with glioma.

This clone appeared a few times. This chain uses TRBV2 with TRBJ1-1; D remains unclear. CDR1 and CDR2 (germline): SNHLY, FYNNEI. V gave up 1 base and J gave up 7 bases, with 1 base separating them. This CDR3 comprises 10 residues. The CDR3 DNA reads as TGTGCCAGCAGTGAAGGTGAAGCTTTCTTT. Translated, it gives CASSEGEAFF. Together with reference TRBV2 and TRBJ1-1, the CDR3 gives the full variable domain: EPEVTQTPSHQVTQMGQEVILRCVPISNHLYFYWYRQILGQKVEFLVSFYNNEISEKSEIFDDQFSVERPDGSNFTLKIRSTKLEDSAMYFCASSEGEAFFGQGTRLTVV.

J is TRBJ1-5 and V is TRBV18; D is possibly TRBD1 (6 bases). The V gene's germline CDR1 is KGHSH and CDR2 LQKENI. The CDR3 covers 13 residues. V lost 5 bases and J 5 bases, leaving 10 bases between the germline ends. The DNA of the CDR3 is TGTGCCAGCTCAGAGGACAGAGATCAGCCCCAGCATTTT. Translated: CASSEDRDQPQHF. The full variable domain, with the rest looked up from reference TRBV18 and TRBJ1-5, is NAGVMQNPRHLVRRRGQEARLRCSPMKGHSHVYWYRQLPEEGLKFMVYLQKENIIDESGMPKERFSAEFPKEGPSILRIQQVVRGDSAAYFCASSEDRDQPQHFGDGTRLSIL.

The rearrangement joins TRBV18 to TRBJ1-3; no definite D call. V was pared by 10 bases and J by 0 bases, with 10 bases between. There are 13 residues in the CDR3. Germline lookup yields CDR1 KGHSH and CDR2 LQKENI. The CDR3 DNA follows: TGTGCCACGGCATCGGGCTCTGGAAACACCATATATTTT. Protein: CATASGSGNTIYF.

The chain combines TRBV30 with TRBJ2-1, with D maybe TRBD1 (5 bases). Per germline, CDR1 GTSNPN and CDR2 SVGIG (reference sequence). Trimming removed 4 bases at V and 4 bases at J, with 11 bases between. This CDR3 region has 13 residues. CDR3 DNA: TGTGCCTGGAAAGGGGTCGGATACAATGAGCAGTTCTTC. Translated, it gives CAWKGVGYNEQFF.

The chain employs TRBV29-1 and TRBJ2-7; 8 bases align to TRBD1. V lost 6 bases and J lost 0; bases outside the gene matches: 7. CDR1 and CDR2 (germline): SQVTM, ANQGSEA. The CDR3 spans 14 residues. CDR3 residues: CSVVGQGGSYEQYF. The CDR3, as DNA: TGCAGCGTCGTTGGACAGGGCGGCTCCTACGAGCAGTACTTC.

This chain links TRBV5-6 with TRBJ2-7, with D perhaps matching TRBD1 (5 bases). Germline CDR1 is SGHDT and CDR2 is YYEEEE. This CDR3 has 16 amino acids. Trimming stripped 4 bases from V and 3 bases from J, with 20 bases between. In nucleotides, the CDR3 is TGTGCCAGCAGCCTGGCGTGGGGCAGCACCCTCTACGAGCAGTACTTC. Its translation is CASSLAWGSTLYEQYF.

The chain employs TRBV9 and TRBJ2-3; 11 bases align to TRBD1. Germline loops: CDR1 SGDLS, CDR2 YYNGEE. The CDR3 contains 15 residues. Unmatched junction bases numbered 5, after V lost 2 bases and J lost 6 bases. DNA of the CDR3: TGTGCCAGCAGCGTTAGGACAGGGGGCTCCGATACGCAGTATTTT. It translates to CASSVRTGGSDTQYF. Complete variable domain (other parts from reference TRBV9 and TRBJ2-3): DSGVTQTPKHLITATGQRVTLRCSPRSGDLSVYWYQQSLDQGLQFLIQYYNGEERAKGNILERFSAQQFPDLHSELNLSSLELGDSALYFCASSVRTGGSDTQYFGPGTRLTVL.

This clone was seen once. This chain joins TRBV5-4 and TRBJ2-7; no firm D call. CDR3 length: 13 amino acids. V was clipped by 4 bases and J by 2 bases, with 10 bases between them. The germline V gene encodes CDR1 SGHNT and CDR2 YYREEE (reference sequence). The CDR3 region is CASSPDGTYEQYF. The DNA for the CDR3 is TGTGCCAGCAGCCCCGACGGAACCTACGAGCAGTACTTC.

The chain uses TRBV10-1 and TRBJ2-7; possibly TRBD1 for D (5 bases). The V and J ends lost 3 bases and 2 bases respectively, with 8 bases between them. The germline CDR1 and CDR2 sequences are WNHNN and SYGVQD (reference sequence). The CDR3 extends over 13 amino acids. This CDR3 is CASSEDSTYEQYF. CDR3 DNA: TGCGCCAGCAGTGAAGACAGTACCTACGAGCAGTACTTC.

The chain has TRBV7-9 and TRBJ1-5, with unresolved D. The V and J ends lost 1 base and 0 bases respectively, with 7 bases between them. Germline V gene lookup returns CDR1 SEHNR and CDR2 FQNEAQ (reference sequence). This CDR3 region has 15 residues. The chain's CDR3 is CASSLGTDSNQPQHF. CDR3 DNA sequence: TGTGCCAGCAGCTTAGGTACGGATAGCAATCAGCCCCAGCATTTT.

This chain uses TRBV6-4 with TRBJ2-1; TRBD2 matches at 8 bases. This CDR3 region has 14 residues. From germline, CDR1 is MRHNA and CDR2 SNTAGT. J lost 9 bases, V lost 3 bases, and 7 bases had no gene match. The CDR3 region has the DNA TGTGCCAGCAGTGATCTCAGCGGGGGAGCTGAGCAGTTCTTC. Translating gives CASSDLSGGAEQFF.

The rearrangement links TRBV28 to TRBJ2-5, with 9 nucleotides matching TRBD2. CDR1 is MDHEN and CDR2 is SYDVKM in the germline V gene. Trimming took 6 bases from V and 7 from J; bases not matched to a gene: 9. The CDR3 runs 14 residues. The CDR3 spells CASRTAGGPRTQYF. The CDR3 DNA is TGTGCCAGCAGGACAGCGGGAGGCCCCAGGACCCAGTACTTC.

This clone appeared a few times. The chain combines TRBV7-2 with TRBJ2-7, with D maybe TRBD1 (6 bases). The germline V and J ends were trimmed by 4 bases and 0 bases, with 13 bases remaining between them. The CDR3 contains 15 residues. Germline assignment: CDR1 SGHTA and CDR2 FQGNSA. The CDR3, as DNA: TGTGCCAGCAGCTCCCAGGGACATCCCTCCTACGAGCAGTACTTC. Translating it yields CASSSQGHPSYEQYF.

The chain is built from TRBV7-9 and TRBJ1-2, with D possibly matching TRBD1 (5 bases). In germline, CDR1 is SEHNR, CDR2 FQNEAQ (reference sequence). This CDR3 region has 15 residues. V was shortened by 5 bases and J by 4 bases, with 17 bases between the two germline ends. CDR3: CASSPGGTVSYGYTF. The CDR3 DNA is TGTGCCAGCAGCCCCGGAGGGACGGTGTCCTATGGCTACACCTTC.

CDR3 sequence: CASSPGPGRNTEAFF. In DNA form, the CDR3 reads TGTGCCAGCAGCCCGGGCCCAGGCCGGAACACTGAAGCTTTCTTT. This chain uses TRBV5-4 with TRBJ1-1; D is uncertain. Germline V CDR1 and CDR2: SGHNT, YYREEE (reference sequence). Trimming shortened V by 4 bases and J by 1 base, and 14 bases separated the two germline ends. The CDR3 contains 15 residues.